This T cell receptor (beta chain) stems from a study of human T cells and chemical hapten exposure. Study as a whole: How much TCR each sample yielded varied, mostly because pooled library volumes differed slightly. Findings and caveats of the study: Unchanged with DPC sensitization were TCRs above 1 in 1000 frequency.

As to this clonotype: Its target is not known.

It was the library that attached unique molecular identifiers to individual cDNA molecules. TCRdb redid the calling of the RACE reads with MiXCR, one entry per CDR3 protein. Among about 65,000 distinct CDR3 sequences listed, roughly 6.6% were seen once. Time point given: healthy volunteer bleed at 6 weeks. Blood, whole and unfractionated, served as the source for total RNA extraction. The TCR comes from a female donor in good health. Some clones in this sample may be carry-over from other donors' samples. Sequencing was done on a sample of whole blood.

The CDR3 DNA reads TGTGCCAGCAGTTTATGGTCCCACGGGGATGGCTACACCTTC. Residues: CASSLWSHGDGYTF. V gene TRBV28 combines with J gene TRBJ1-2, with D uncertain. Trimming stripped 0 bases from V and 6 bases from J, with 11 bases between. This CDR3 contains 14 residues. Germline lookup yields CDR1 MDHEN and CDR2 SYDVKM.